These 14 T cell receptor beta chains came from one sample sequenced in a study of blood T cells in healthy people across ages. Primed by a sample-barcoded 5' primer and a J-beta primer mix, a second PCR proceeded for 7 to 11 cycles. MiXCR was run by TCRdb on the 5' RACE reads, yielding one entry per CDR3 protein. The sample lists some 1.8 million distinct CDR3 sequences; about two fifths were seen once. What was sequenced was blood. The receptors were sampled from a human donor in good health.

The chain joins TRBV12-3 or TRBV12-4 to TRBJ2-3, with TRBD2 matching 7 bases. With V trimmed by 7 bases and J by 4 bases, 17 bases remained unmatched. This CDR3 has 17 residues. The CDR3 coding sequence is TGTGCCAGCACCGAACTAGTGGGGGGGACCTTCCCAGATACGCAGTATTTT. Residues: CASTELVGGTFPDTQYF.

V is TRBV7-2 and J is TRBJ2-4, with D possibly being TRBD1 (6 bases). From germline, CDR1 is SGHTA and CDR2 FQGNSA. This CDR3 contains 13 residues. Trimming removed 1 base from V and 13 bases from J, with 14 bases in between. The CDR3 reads CASSLEGGEEQYF. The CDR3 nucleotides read TGTGCCAGCAGCTTAGAAGGGGGAGAGGAGCAGTACTTC.

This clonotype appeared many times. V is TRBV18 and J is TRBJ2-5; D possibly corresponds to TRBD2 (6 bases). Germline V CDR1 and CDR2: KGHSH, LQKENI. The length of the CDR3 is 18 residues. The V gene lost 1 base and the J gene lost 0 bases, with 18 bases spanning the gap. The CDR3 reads CASSPRSSGARYQETQYF. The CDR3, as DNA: TGTGCCAGCTCACCACGGTCCTCGGGAGCACGGTACCAAGAGACCCAGTACTTC.

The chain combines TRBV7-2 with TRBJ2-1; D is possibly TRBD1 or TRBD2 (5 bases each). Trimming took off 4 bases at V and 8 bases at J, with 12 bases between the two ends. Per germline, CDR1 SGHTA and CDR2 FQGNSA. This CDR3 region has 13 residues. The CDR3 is CASSSPGTYEQFF. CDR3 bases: TGTGCCAGCAGCTCCCCTGGGACGTATGAGCAGTTCTTC. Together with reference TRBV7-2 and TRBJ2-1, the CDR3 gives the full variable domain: GAGVSQSPSNKVTEKGKDVELRCDPISGHTALYWYRQSLGQGLEFLIYFQGNSAPDKSGLPSDRFSAERTGGSVSTLTIQRTQQEDSAVYLCASSSPGTYEQFFGPGTRLTVL.

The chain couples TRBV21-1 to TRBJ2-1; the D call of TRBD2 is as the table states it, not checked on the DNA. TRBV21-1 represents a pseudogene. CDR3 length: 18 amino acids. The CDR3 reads CASSACLAGALNPVERFF. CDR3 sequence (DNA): TGTGCCAGCAGCGCGTGCCTAGCGGGGGCTTTAAACCCGGTGGAGCGGTTCTTC.

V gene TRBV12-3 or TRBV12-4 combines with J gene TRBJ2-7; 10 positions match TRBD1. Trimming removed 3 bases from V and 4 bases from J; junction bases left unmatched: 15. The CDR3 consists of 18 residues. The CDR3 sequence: CASSFQIGDRGRWYEQYF. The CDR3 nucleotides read TGTGCCAGCAGTTTTCAGATAGGAGACAGGGGGCGATGGTACGAGCAGTACTTC.

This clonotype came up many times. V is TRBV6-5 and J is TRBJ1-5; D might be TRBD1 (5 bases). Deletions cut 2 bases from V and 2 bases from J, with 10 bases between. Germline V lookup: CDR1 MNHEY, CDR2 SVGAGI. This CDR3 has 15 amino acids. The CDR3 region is CASSYGAGGNQPQHF. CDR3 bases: TGTGCCAGCAGTTACGGAGCGGGGGGCAATCAGCCCCAGCATTTT.

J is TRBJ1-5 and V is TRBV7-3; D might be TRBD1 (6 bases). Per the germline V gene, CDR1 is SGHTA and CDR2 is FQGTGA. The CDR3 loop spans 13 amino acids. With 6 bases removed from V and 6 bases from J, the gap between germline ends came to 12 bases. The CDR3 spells CASSTGSAQPQHF. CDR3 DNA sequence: TGTGCCAGCAGTACAGGGTCTGCTCAGCCCCAGCATTTT.

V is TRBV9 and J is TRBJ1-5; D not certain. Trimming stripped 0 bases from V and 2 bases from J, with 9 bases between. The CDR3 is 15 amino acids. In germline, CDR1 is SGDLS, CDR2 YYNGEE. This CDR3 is CASSVDPNGNQPQHF. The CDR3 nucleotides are TGTGCCAGCAGCGTAGACCCAAACGGCAATCAGCCCCAGCATTTT.

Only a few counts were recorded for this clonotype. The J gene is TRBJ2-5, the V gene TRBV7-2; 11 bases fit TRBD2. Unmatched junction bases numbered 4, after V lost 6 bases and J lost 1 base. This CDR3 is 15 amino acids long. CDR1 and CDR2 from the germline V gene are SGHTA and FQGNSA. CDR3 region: CASSRLAGFQETQYF. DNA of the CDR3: TGTGCCAGCAGTCGACTAGCGGGGTTCCAAGAGACCCAGTACTTC.

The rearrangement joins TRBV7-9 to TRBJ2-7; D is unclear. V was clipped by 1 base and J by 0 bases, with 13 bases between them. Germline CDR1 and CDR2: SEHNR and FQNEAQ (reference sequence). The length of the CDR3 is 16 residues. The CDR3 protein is CASSLDTLADSYEQYF. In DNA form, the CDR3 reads TGTGCCAGCAGCTTAGACACCTTGGCGGACTCCTACGAGCAGTACTTC.

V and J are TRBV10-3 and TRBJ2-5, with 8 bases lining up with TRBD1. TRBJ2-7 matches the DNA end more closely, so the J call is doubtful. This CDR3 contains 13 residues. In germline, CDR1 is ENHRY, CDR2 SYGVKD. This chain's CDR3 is CAGSGQGWYEQYF. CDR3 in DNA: TGTGCCGGCTCAGGACAGGGTTGGTACGAGCAGTACTTC.

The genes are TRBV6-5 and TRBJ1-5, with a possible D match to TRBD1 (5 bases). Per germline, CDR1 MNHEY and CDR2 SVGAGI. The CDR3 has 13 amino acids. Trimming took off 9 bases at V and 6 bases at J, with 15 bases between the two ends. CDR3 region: CASTRTPGQPQHF. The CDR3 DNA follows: TGTGCCAGTACAAGGACACCCGGTCAGCCCCAGCATTTT.

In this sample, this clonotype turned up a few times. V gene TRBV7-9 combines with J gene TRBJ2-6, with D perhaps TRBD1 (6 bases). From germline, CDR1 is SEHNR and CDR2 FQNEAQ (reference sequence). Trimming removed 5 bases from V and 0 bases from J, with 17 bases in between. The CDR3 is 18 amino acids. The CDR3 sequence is CASSKPGTTLSGANVLTF. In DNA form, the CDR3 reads TGTGCCAGCAGCAAACCCGGGACAACCCTCTCTGGGGCCAACGTCCTGACTTTC.